A single T cell receptor beta chain is shown here with its context. The source of the sample is a study of blood T cell repertoires in COVID-19. Study in general: Acute and convalescent COVID-19 specimens originated in the United States, Italy and Spain. Sources were T cells, B-cell-depleted T cells, or PBMCs; the material itself was cDNA or gDNA.

In the original processing: Estimation of nucleated cell counts was performed using reference gene primer amplification. The data were produced by immunoSEQ multiplex PCR, yet TCRdb's version contains in-frame clones alone and is incomplete. D and trimming were read from the DNA, whereas the V and J calls and clone size are those reported in that table. The sample contains 25,000 to 35,000 clones, roughly 94% of which appear only once. The CDR3 loop spans 17 amino acids. From germline, CDR1 is LGHNT and CDR2 FRNRAP. V was pared by 1 base and J by 4 bases, with 20 bases between. This chain connects TRBV12-5 to TRBJ2-7, with D perhaps matching TRBD1 (6 bases). Sequencing input: peripheral blood. This receptor was obtained from a man aged 45-65 years with active COVID-19. CDR3 sequence (DNA): TGTGCTAGTGGTTTGGAACCCGGGACAAACTATCTTTACGAGCAGTACTTC. Translation gives CASGLEPGTNYLYEQYF.